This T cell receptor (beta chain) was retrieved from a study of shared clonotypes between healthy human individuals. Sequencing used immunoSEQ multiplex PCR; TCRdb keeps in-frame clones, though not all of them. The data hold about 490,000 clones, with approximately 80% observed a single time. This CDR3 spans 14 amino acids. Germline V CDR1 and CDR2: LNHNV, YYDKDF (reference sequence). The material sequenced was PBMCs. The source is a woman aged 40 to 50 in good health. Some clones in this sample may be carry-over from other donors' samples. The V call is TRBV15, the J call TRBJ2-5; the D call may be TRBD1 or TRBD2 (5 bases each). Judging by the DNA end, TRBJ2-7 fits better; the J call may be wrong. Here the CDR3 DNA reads TGTGCCACCAGCATACGGGGCTTGGGCTACGAGCAGTACTTC. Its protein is CATSIRGLGYEQYF.